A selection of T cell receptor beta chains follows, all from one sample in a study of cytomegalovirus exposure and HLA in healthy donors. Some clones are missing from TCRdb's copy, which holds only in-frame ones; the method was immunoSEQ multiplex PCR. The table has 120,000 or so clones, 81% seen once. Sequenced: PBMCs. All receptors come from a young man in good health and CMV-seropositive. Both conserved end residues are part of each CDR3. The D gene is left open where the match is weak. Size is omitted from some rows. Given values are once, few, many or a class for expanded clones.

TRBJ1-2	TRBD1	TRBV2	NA	CASRDDRVHGYTF	TGTGCCAGCAGGGATGACAGGGTTCACGGCTACACCTTC
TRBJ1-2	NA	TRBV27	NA	CASSFSPLLLSNGYTF	TGTGCCAGCAGTTTTTCCCCACTCCTTTTATCGAATGGCTACACCTTC
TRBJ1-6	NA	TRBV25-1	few	CASSVTENSPLHF	TGTGCCAGCAGTGTTACGGAGAATTCACCCCTCCACTTT
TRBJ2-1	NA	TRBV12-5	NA	CASGLVIRRQAGYNEQFF	TGTGCTAGTGGTTTGGTTATAAGAAGACAGGCGGGTTACAATGAGCAGTTCTTC
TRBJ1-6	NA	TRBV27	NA	CASSFVRNSPLHF	TGTGCCAGCAGTTTTGTGCGTAATTCACCCCTCCACTTT
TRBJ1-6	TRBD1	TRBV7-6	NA	CASSLGTGGANSPLHF	TGTGCCAGCAGCTTAGGGACAGGGGGAGCTAATTCACCCCTCCACTTT
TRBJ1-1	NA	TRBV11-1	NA	CASSFQGTEAFF	TGTGCCAGCAGCTTCCAGGGGACTGAAGCTTTCTTT
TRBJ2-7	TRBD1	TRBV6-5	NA	CASRWGQGEDEQYF	TGTGCCAGCAGGTGGGGACAGGGAGAAGACGAGCAGTACTTC
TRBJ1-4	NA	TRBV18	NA	CASSPRLQSGEKLFF	TGTGCCAGCTCACCACGTCTCCAGTCGGGTGAAAAACTGTTTTTT
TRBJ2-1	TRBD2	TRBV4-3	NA	CASSQSGGGWNEQFF	TGCGCCAGCAGCCAAAGCGGGGGGGGTTGGAATGAGCAGTTCTTC
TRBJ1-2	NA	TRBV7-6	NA	CASSPLGGSGSAGYTF	TGTGCCAGCAGCCCCCTCGGCGGATCAGGGTCCGCTGGCTACACCTTC
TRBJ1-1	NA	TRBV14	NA	CASSQGLSTEAFF	TGTGCCAGCAGCCAGGGGCTGAGCACTGAAGCTTTCTTT
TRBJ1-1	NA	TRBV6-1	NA	CATSTTGEAFF	TGTGCCACCTCAACGACAGGTGAAGCTTTCTTT
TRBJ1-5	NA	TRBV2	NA	CASSHGQDNQPQHF	TGTGCCAGCAGTCATGGACAAGACAATCAGCCCCAGCATTTT
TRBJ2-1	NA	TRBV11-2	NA	CASSLGRNEQFF	TGTGCCAGCAGCTTAGGGCGGAATGAGCAGTTCTTC
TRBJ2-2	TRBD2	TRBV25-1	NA	CASSAWDWAGGAGELFF	TGTGCCAGCAGTGCCTGGGACTGGGCGGGGGGGGCCGGGGAGCTGTTTTTT
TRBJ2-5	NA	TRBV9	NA	CASSVEGGWETQYF	TGTGCCAGCAGCGTAGAGGGGGGGTGGGAGACCCAGTACTTC
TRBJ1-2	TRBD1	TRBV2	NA	CASSADREYGYTF	TGTGCCAGCAGTGCGGACAGGGAATATGGCTACACCTTC
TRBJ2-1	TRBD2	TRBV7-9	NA	CASSFAGVHNEQFF	TGTGCCAGCAGCTTTGCGGGAGTCCACAATGAGCAGTTCTTC
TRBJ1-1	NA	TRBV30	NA	CAWSVRGNTEAFF	TGTGCCTGGAGTGTCCGGGGGAACACTGAAGCTTTCTTT
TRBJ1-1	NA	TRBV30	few	CAWRPTPPPPGTEAFF	TGTGCCTGGAGGCCAACACCCCCCCCTCCGGGGACTGAAGCTTTCTTT
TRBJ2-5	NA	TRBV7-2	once	CASSLSLETQYF	TGTGCCAGCAGCTTATCACTCGAGACCCAGTACTTC
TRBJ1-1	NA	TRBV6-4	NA	CASSAGGFTEAFF	TGTGCCAGCAGCGCCGGGGGATTCACTGAAGCTTTCTTT
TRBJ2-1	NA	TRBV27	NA	CASSSGWGNNEQFF	TGTGCCAGCAGTTCAGGGTGGGGAAACAATGAGCAGTTCTTC
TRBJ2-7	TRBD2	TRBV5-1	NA	CASSLLGGGSYEQYF	TGCGCCAGCAGCTTACTCGGCGGGGGGTCCTACGAGCAGTACTTC
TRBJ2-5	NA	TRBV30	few	CAWSRARQETQYF	TGTGCCTGGAGTCGAGCGAGACAAGAGACCCAGTACTTC
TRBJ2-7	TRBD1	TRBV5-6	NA	CASSPQGVYEQYF	TGTGCCAGCAGCCCTCAGGGGGTGTACGAGCAGTACTTC
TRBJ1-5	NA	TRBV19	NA	CASSIVFGNQPQHF	TGTGCCAGTAGTATTGTCTTCGGGAACCAGCCCCAGCATTTT
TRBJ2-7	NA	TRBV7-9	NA	CASSLYYEQYF	TGTGCCAGCAGCCTATACTACGAGCAGTACTTC
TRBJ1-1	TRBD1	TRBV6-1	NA	CASMPGTGGTEAFF	TGTGCCAGCATGCCCGGGACAGGGGGCACTGAAGCTTTCTTT
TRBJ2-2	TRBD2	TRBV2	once	CASSDRGDGSTGELFF	TGTGCCAGCAGTGATCGGGGGGACGGATCCACCGGGGAGCTGTTTTTT
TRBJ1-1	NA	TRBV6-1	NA	CASSETAEGTEAFF	TGTGCCAGCAGTGAGACGGCGGAAGGAACTGAAGCTTTCTTT
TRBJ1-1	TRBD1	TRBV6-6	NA	CASSSGTGFEAFF	TGTGCCAGCAGCTCCGGGACAGGGTTCGAAGCTTTCTTT
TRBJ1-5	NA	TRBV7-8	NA	CASSLVRTFQQPQHF	TGTGCCAGCAGCTTAGTGAGGACATTTCAACAGCCCCAGCATTTT
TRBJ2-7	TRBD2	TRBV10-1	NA	CAGGAGGGDTSYEQYF	TGCGCCGGCGGGGCGGGCGGGGGGGACACCTCCTACGAGCAGTACTTC
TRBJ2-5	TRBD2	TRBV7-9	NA	CASSHPSGRRQETQYF	TGTGCCAGCAGCCACCCTAGCGGGCGCAGACAAGAGACCCAGTACTTC
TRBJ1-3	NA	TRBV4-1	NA	CASSQDYAVGNTIYF	TGCGCCAGCAGCCAAGATTACGCAGTTGGAAACACCATATATTTT
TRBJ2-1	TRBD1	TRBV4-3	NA	CASSQRTGRKDPNEQFF	TGCGCCAGCAGCCAGAGGACAGGGCGCAAGGACCCTAATGAGCAGTTCTTC
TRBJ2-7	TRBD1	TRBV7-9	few	CASSLYRGLSGEQYF	TGTGCCAGCAGCCTATACAGGGGGCTTTCCGGCGAGCAGTACTTC
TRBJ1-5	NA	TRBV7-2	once	CASSLGHNQPQHF	TGTGCCAGCAGCTTGGGGCACAATCAGCCCCAGCATTTT
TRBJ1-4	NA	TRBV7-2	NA	CASSLFGGTDNEKLFF	TGTGCCAGCAGCTTATTTGGGGGGACTGATAATGAAAAACTGTTTTTT
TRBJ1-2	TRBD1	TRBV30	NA	CAWSVGSRGLGDGYTF	TGTGCCTGGAGTGTAGGAAGCAGGGGGCTGGGAGATGGCTACACCTTC
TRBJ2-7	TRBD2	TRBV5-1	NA	CASSLDHAGTSVEQYF	TGCGCCAGCAGCTTGGACCACGCCGGGACTAGCGTCGAGCAGTACTTC
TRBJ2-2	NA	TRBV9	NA	CASSVDLEGGELFF	TGTGCCAGCAGCGTAGACCTTGAGGGCGGGGAGCTGTTTTTT
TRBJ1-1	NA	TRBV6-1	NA	CASSEIGVSTEAFF	TGTGCCAGCAGTGAAATCGGGGTTAGCACTGAAGCTTTCTTT
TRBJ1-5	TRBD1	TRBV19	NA	CASSIWTGRNNQPQHF	TGTGCCAGTAGTATTTGGACAGGGCGGAACAATCAGCCCCAGCATTTT
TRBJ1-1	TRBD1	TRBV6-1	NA	CASSELDRANTEAFF	TGTGCCAGCAGTGAGTTGGACAGGGCGAACACTGAAGCTTTCTTT
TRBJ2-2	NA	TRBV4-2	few	CASSQGNRAYTGELFF	TGTGCCAGCAGCCAAGGTAACAGGGCGTACACCGGGGAGCTGTTTTTT
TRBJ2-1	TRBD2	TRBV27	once	CAGSWGLVNEQFF	TGTGCCGGCAGTTGGGGACTAGTCAATGAGCAGTTCTTC
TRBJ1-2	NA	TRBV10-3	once	CAISDTGHGYTF	TGTGCCATCAGTGATACTGGGCATGGCTACACCTTC
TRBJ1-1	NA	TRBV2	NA	CASSEQGWNTEAFF	TGTGCCAGCAGTGAACAGGGCTGGAACACTGAAGCTTTCTTT
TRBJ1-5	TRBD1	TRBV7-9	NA	CASSSNEDRSQHF	TGTGCCAGCAGCTCCAATGAGGACAGGAGCCAGCATTTT
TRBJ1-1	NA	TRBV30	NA	CAWNRAGGATEAFF	TGTGCCTGGAACAGGGCCGGGGGGGCAACTGAAGCTTTCTTT
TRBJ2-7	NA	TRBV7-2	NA	CASSLRGGLSPYEQYF	TGTGCCAGCAGCTTAAGAGGGGGTCTCAGCCCCTACGAGCAGTACTTC
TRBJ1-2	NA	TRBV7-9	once	CASSPRGGSGGYGYTF	TGTGCCAGCAGCCCCAGAGGTGGTTCCGGCGGCTATGGCTACACCTTC